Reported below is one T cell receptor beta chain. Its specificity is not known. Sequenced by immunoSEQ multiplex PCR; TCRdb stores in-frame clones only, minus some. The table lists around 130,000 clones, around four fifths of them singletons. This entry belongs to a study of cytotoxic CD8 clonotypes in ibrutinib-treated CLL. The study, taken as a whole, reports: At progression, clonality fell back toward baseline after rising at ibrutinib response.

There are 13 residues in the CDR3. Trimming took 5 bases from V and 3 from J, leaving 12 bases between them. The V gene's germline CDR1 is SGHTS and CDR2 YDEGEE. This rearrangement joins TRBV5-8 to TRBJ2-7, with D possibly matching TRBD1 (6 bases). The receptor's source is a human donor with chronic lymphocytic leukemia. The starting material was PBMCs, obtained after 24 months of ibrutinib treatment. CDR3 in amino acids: CASSFDRNYEQYF. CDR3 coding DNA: TGTGCCAGCAGTTTCGACAGGAACTACGAGCAGTACTTC.